A selection of T cell receptor beta chains follows, all from one sample in a study of regulatory T cells in long-lasting Graves disease. MiXCR, run by TCRdb on the multiplex PCR reads, gives a single entry per CDR3 protein. The sample includes about 430,000 distinct CDR3 sequences, approximately 16% of them seen just once. The same specimen was also included in a second study, on T cells in Graves' hyperthyroidism and ophthalmopathy.

The material sequenced was peripheral blood mononuclear cells (PBMCs), taken at new diagnosis, from a patient treated with antithyroid drugs. Every receptor here comes from a woman aged 40 to 50 with Graves disease. CDR3s include the opening cysteine and the closing phenylalanine or tryptophan. The D gene is left open where the match is weak. Clone size is stated in some rows and not others, as once, few, many or a class when expanded.

TRBD2,TRBJ2-1,many,TRBV2,CASSEQLAALNEQFF,TGTGCCAGCAGTGAACAACTAGCGGCGCTCAATGAGCAGTTCTTC
NA,TRBJ1-5,many,TRBV12-3/TRBV12-4,CASSRLAGAQHF,TGTGCCAGCAGTCGACTGGCGGGGGCCCAGCATTTT
TRBD2,TRBJ2-7,many,TRBV11-3,CASSSPAGRSYEQYF,TGTGCCAGCAGCTCTCCCGCCGGGAGGTCCTACGAGCAGTACTTC
NA,TRBJ2-2,NA,TRBV12-3/TRBV12-4,CASSLKVGNPYEQYFGPGTGELFF,NA
TRBD2,TRBJ2-2,many,TRBV24-1,CATSGPSGSRYTGELFF,TGTGCCACCAGTGGTCCTAGCGGGAGTAGGTACACCGGGGAGCTGTTTTTT
NA,TRBJ2-3,few,TRBV15,CATSRDKGVDTQYF,TGTGCCACCAGCAGAGATAAGGGGGTAGATACGCAGTATTTT
NA,TRBJ2-2,many,TRBV6-1,CASTSGRRVDTGELFF,TGTGCCAGCACCTCGGGGAGACGGGTCGACACCGGGGAGCTGTTTTTT
TRBD2,TRBJ2-7,few,TRBV4-3,CASSQVREGLTHEQYF,TGCGCCAGCAGCCAAGTGCGGGAGGGATTGACGCACGAGCAGTACTTC
NA,TRBJ1-2,many,TRBV29-1,CSVEVQREVSYGYTF,TGCAGCGTTGAAGTGCAGCGGGAGGTGTCCTATGGCTACACCTTC
TRBD1,TRBJ2-5,many,TRBV12-3/TRBV12-4,CASRETGEETQYF,TGTGCCAGCAGGGAGACAGGGGAGGAGACCCAGTACTTC
TRBD2,TRBJ2-7,NA,TRBV7-9,CASSNFREEPYEQYF,TGTGCCAGCAGCAACTTTCGGGAGGAACCCTACGAGCAGTACTTC
TRBD1,TRBJ1-3,NA,TRBV10-2,CASSTGTGFGNTIYF,TGCGCCAGCAGTACCGGGACAGGGTTTGGAAACACCATATATTTT
TRBD2,TRBJ2-2,many,TRBV10-3,CAIKPALAGVGTGELFF,TGTGCCATCAAGCCCGCCTTAGCGGGAGTCGGGACCGGGGAGCTGTTTTTT
TRBD2,TRBJ2-2,NA,TRBV6-5,CASSYSRLAGDTGELFF,TGTGCCAGCAGTTACTCGAGACTAGCGGGGGACACCGGGGAGCTGTTTTTT
NA,TRBJ2-2,NA,TRBV4-1,CASSQELSGGEPFF,TGCGCCAGCAGCCAAGAGTTGTCAGGCGGGGAGCCGTTTTTT
NA,TRBJ1-1,many,TRBV18,CASSPHQGLDTEAFF,TGTGCCAGCTCACCTCACCAGGGGTTGGACACTGAAGCTTTCTTT
TRBD2,TRBJ2-1,many,TRBV20-1,CSAVPPSGLGNEQFF,TGCAGTGCTGTCCCGCCTAGCGGTTTGGGCAATGAGCAGTTCTTC
TRBD1,TRBJ2-2,NA,TRBV15,CATSSFDRVQPGELFF,TGTGCCACCAGCAGTTTCGACAGGGTCCAGCCCGGGGAGCTGTTTTTT
NA,TRBJ2-5,NA,TRBV12-3/TRBV12-4,CASSPDLEETQYF,TGTGCCAGCAGTCCGGACTTAGAGGAGACCCAGTACTTC
TRBD2,TRBJ2-4,many,TRBV27,CASSTGTSGSATLAKNIQYF,TGTGCCAGCAGTACCGGGACTAGCGGGAGTGCTACTCTAGCCAAAAACATTCAGTACTTC
TRBD2,TRBJ2-3,many,TRBV19,CASSTPGLAGEGVWPDTQYF,TGTGCCAGTAGTACACCGGGACTAGCGGGAGAGGGGGTTTGGCCAGATACGCAGTATTTT
TRBD2,TRBJ2-5,many,TRBV11-3,CASSPLADQETQYF,TGTGCCAGCAGCCCGCTAGCGGACCAAGAGACCCAGTACTTC
NA,TRBJ2-3,many,TRBV28,CASSFSSAGTDTQYF,TGTGCCAGCAGTTTCTCTAGCGCGGGGACAGATACGCAGTATTTT
NA,TRBJ2-1,NA,TRBV28,CASSLPPGAGNNEQFF,TGTGCCAGCAGTTTGCCCCCGGGGGCCGGGAACAATGAGCAGTTCTTC
NA,TRBJ1-2,few,TRBV29-1,CSVEDGRGYDYGYTF,TGCAGCGTTGAAGACGGGAGGGGATATGACTATGGCTACACCTTC
NA,TRBJ1-2,NA,TRBV7-9,CASSSDGTIKLGYTF,TGTGCCAGCAGCTCGGACGGGACCATTAAGTTGGGCTACACCTTC
TRBD2,TRBJ2-7,NA,TRBV7-6,CASSLMAGLAGGSYEQYF,TGTGCCAGCAGCTTAATGGCAGGGCTAGCGGGAGGATCCTACGAGCAGTACTTC
TRBD2,TRBJ2-7,many,TRBV7-9,CASSPSGREAYEQYF,TGTGCCAGCAGCCCCAGCGGGAGGGAGGCCTACGAGCAGTACTTC
NA,TRBJ2-1,NA,TRBV7-2,CASSAPTGEQFF,TGTGCCAGCAGCGCCCCGACAGGTGAGCAGTTCTTC
NA,TRBJ2-3,many,TRBV6-2/TRBV6-3,CASSYRKGTPSTDTQYF,TGTGCCAGCAGTTACCGTAAGGGGACTCCTAGCACAGATACGCAGTATTTT
NA,TRBJ2-2,many,TRBV28,CASRLRQDVGELFF,TGTGCCAGCAGACTAAGACAGGATGTTGGGGAGCTGTTTTTT
TRBD2,TRBJ2-1,few,TRBV7-9,CASSDTGTSDVFGEQFF,TGTGCCAGCAGCGATACCGGGACTAGCGACGTGTTCGGTGAGCAGTTCTTC
NA,TRBJ2-1,many,TRBV2,CASTPGLYNEQFF,TGTGCCAGCACACCGGGTCTATACAATGAGCAGTTCTTC
NA,TRBJ1-2,many,TRBV12-3/TRBV12-4,CASSSRGGRGGYTF,TGTGCCAGCAGTTCCCGTGGGGGGCGGGGTGGCTACACCTTC
TRBD1,TRBJ2-5,many,TRBV7-9,CASSSRDRDIGAQETQYF,TGTGCCAGCAGCTCCCGGGACAGGGATATTGGGGCCCAAGAGACCCAGTACTTC
TRBD2,TRBJ2-1,NA,TRBV6-2/TRBV6-3,CASSSISGRKPDGDEQFF,TGTGCCAGCAGTTCTATAAGCGGGAGGAAACCCGACGGGGATGAGCAGTTCTTC
TRBD2,TRBJ2-1,many,TRBV28,CASSLSPGRPSGSSYNEQFF,TGTGCCAGCAGTTTATCCCCGGGGCGGCCTAGCGGGTCCTCCTACAATGAGCAGTTCTTC
TRBD1,TRBJ2-7,NA,TRBV28,CASSLRQGARNEQYF,TGTGCCAGCAGTCTAAGACAGGGGGCGAGGAACGAGCAGTACTTC
NA,TRBJ2-3,few,TRBV19,CASRDTGSTDTQYF,TGTGCCAGTAGAGATACTGGATCCACAGATACGCAGTATTTT
NA,TRBJ2-3,many,TRBV27,CASSSTRTDTQYF,TGTGCCAGCAGTTCGACTAGAACAGATACGCAGTATTTT
TRBD2,TRBJ2-2,many,TRBV3-1,CASSQAGLAGKSELFF,TGTGCCAGCAGCCAAGCTGGGTTAGCGGGAAAATCCGAGCTGTTTTTT
TRBD1,TRBJ1-1,few,TRBV30,CAWRKLRGQAFEAFF,TGTGCCTGGAGGAAACTGAGGGGGCAGGCCTTTGAAGCTTTCTTT
TRBD1,TRBJ1-1,many,TRBV19,CASSMGGQDPPLNTEAFF,TGTGCCAGTAGTATGGGTGGACAGGACCCCCCTTTGAACACTGAAGCTTTCTTT
TRBD2,TRBJ2-5,many,TRBV12-5,CASGSRLAGVETQYF,TGTGCTAGTGGTTCGAGACTAGCGGGAGTAGAGACCCAGTACTTC
NA,TRBJ2-5,few,TRBV4-3,CASSQVRSGLETQYF,TGCGCCAGCAGCCAAGTCCGCTCAGGGTTAGAGACCCAGTACTTC
TRBD2,TRBJ2-1,NA,TRBV27,CASNLSLAGDNEQFF,TGTGCCAGCAATTTATCCCTAGCGGGAGATAATGAGCAGTTCTTC
TRBD2,TRBJ2-7,many,TRBV20-1,CSARGSVGVAGGREQYF,TGCAGTGCTAGAGGGTCGGTGGGGGTAGCGGGAGGTCGCGAGCAGTACTTC
NA,TRBJ1-5,NA,TRBV19,CASSMRSRIFYSNQPQHF,TGTGCCAGTAGTATGCGGAGCCGGATATTTTATAGCAATCAGCCCCAGCATTTT
TRBD2,TRBJ2-7,NA,TRBV20-1,CSAKKWASGSFEAYEQYF,TGCAGTGCGAAGAAATGGGCTAGCGGGAGTTTTGAGGCCTACGAGCAGTACTTC
TRBD1,TRBJ1-3,NA,TRBV20-1,CSAPGQGADTIYF,TGCAGTGCCCCCGGACAGGGGGCAGACACCATATATTTT
NA,TRBJ2-2,NA,TRBV29-1,CSVNVGYTGELFF,TGCAGCGTTAATGTAGGATACACCGGGGAGCTGTTTTTT
TRBD2,TRBJ2-1,few,TRBV3-1,CASSQGLGGRRGRVRNEQFF,TGTGCCAGCAGCCAAGGTTTAGGGGGCAGACGCGGGAGGGTACGCAATGAGCAGTTCTTC
NA,TRBJ2-2,NA,TRBV24-1,CATTGGELFF,TGTGCCACCACGGGCGGGGAGCTGTTTTTT
TRBD2,TRBJ2-3,many,TRBV3-1,CASSLRLAADTQYF,TGTGCCAGCAGCCTTAGACTAGCTGCAGATACGCAGTATTTT
TRBD2,TRBJ2-7,many,TRBV11-2,CASSQTGTSGFYEQYF,TGTGCCAGCAGCCAAACTGGGACTAGCGGGTTCTACGAGCAGTACTTC
NA,TRBJ1-1,many,TRBV6-2/TRBV6-3,CASSYSNIGRNTEAFF,TGTGCCAGCAGTTACTCGAATATCGGAAGGAACACTGAAGCTTTCTTT